These T cell receptor beta chains were read from a single sample in a study of blood T cell repertoires in COVID-19. Clones were read by immunoSEQ multiplex PCR, and TCRdb kept only the in-frame ones, dropping some. The repertoire holds some 370,000 clones, with around 87% as singletons. The sequenced sample consisted of peripheral blood. These receptors originate from a woman aged 25 to 39 with COVID-19, enrolled during active disease. Each CDR3 is given with its conserved first and last residue. Fields, in order: V gene, J gene, clone size, CDR3 length, D gene, CDR3 protein, CDR3 DNA. The D gene is left open where the match is weak. Clone size appears in some rows only: once, few, many, or a class for an expanded clone.

TRBV5-4,TRBJ2-5,-,13,-,CASSLQGRETQYF,TGTGCCAGCAGCTTGCAGGGTCGGGAGACCCAGTACTTC
TRBV18,TRBJ1-5,-,14,-,CASSQTAERGPQHF,TGTGCCAGCTCACAGACAGCGGAGCGGGGGCCCCAGCATTTT
TRBV27,TRBJ1-5,-,16,TRBD1,CASSLSRQGADQPQHF,TGTGCCAGCAGTTTAAGTAGACAGGGGGCTGATCAGCCCCAGCATTTT
TRBV11-2,TRBJ2-1,-,15,TRBD2,CASSAVAGGIYEQFF,TGTGCCAGCAGCGCGGTAGCGGGAGGAATCTATGAGCAGTTCTTC
TRBV6-2/TRBV6-3,TRBJ1-5,-,14,-,CASSPTGPSQPQHF,TGTGCCAGCAGTCCAACAGGACCCTCTCAGCCCCAGCATTTT
TRBV24-1,TRBJ2-1,-,16,TRBD2,CATSDWTSGIGNEQFF,TGTGCCACCAGTGATTGGACTAGCGGGATAGGCAATGAGCAGTTCTTC
TRBV27,TRBJ2-7,-,15,-,CASSLMGRSSYEQYF,TGTGCCAGCAGTTTAATGGGCCGTAGCTCCTACGAGCAGTACTTC
TRBV2,TRBJ2-2,-,14,TRBD1,CATKTGANTGELFF,TGTGCCACCAAGACAGGGGCGAACACCGGGGAGCTGTTTTTT
TRBV19,TRBJ1-6,-,16,TRBD1,CASKGGQGAGSSPLHF,TGTGCCAGTAAAGGCGGACAGGGGGCGGGAAGTTCACCCCTCCACTTT
TRBV9,TRBJ2-6,-,16,TRBD1,CASSPDRGPGANVLTF,TGTGCCAGCAGCCCGGACAGGGGGCCTGGGGCCAACGTCCTGACTTTC
TRBV14,TRBJ1-5,-,13,-,CASSQGRWEPQHF,TGTGCCAGCAGCCAAGGGCGGTGGGAGCCCCAGCATTTT
TRBV2,TRBJ2-1,-,15,-,CASSGGRTSYNEQFF,TGTGCCAGCAGTGGGGGGCGGACTTCCTACAATGAGCAGTTCTTC
TRBV11-2,TRBJ1-2,-,12,TRBD1,CASTAGGYGYTF,TGTGCCAGCACCGCAGGGGGCTATGGCTACACCTTC
TRBV7-9,TRBJ1-5,-,13,TRBD1,CASSEDRSEPQHF,TGTGCCAGCAGCGAGGACAGGTCGGAGCCCCAGCATTTT
TRBV28,TRBJ1-2,-,12,-,CASSLLYYGYTF,TGTGCCAGCAGCCTCTTGTACTATGGCTACACCTTC
TRBV28,TRBJ1-3,-,15,TRBD1,CASSFTGGSGNTIYF,TGTGCCAGCAGTTTTACAGGGGGCTCTGGAAACACCATATATTTT
TRBV11-2,TRBJ2-1,-,16,TRBD2,CASSLEGLSLYNEQFF,TGTGCCAGCAGCTTAGAGGGACTATCGCTGTACAATGAGCAGTTCTTC
TRBV11-2,TRBJ2-7,few,15,TRBD1,CASSGSGQGWGEQYF,TGTGCCAGCAGCGGGTCGGGACAGGGCTGGGGAGAGCAGTACTTC
TRBV9,TRBJ2-1,once,15,TRBD1,CASSVVGGNYNEQFF,TGTGCCAGCAGCGTAGTAGGGGGCAACTACAATGAGCAGTTCTTC
TRBV12-5,TRBJ2-1,-,16,TRBD2,CASAQGLAGLYNEQFF,TGTGCTAGTGCCCAGGGACTAGCGGGTCTCTACAATGAGCAGTTCTTC
TRBV12-3/TRBV12-4,TRBJ1-2,-,13,TRBD1,CASSPGGRVGYTF,TGTGCCAGCAGTCCAGGGGGGCGCGTTGGCTACACCTTC
TRBV29-1,TRBJ2-7,-,14,TRBD1,CSVSRRDRVDEQYF,TGCAGCGTCTCAAGGAGGGACAGGGTGGACGAGCAGTACTTC
TRBV23-1,TRBJ2-2,-,16,-,CASSQQGTDNTGELFF,TGCGCCAGCAGTCAACAGGGGACGGATAACACCGGGGAGCTGTTTTTT
TRBV29-1,TRBJ1-5,-,14,-,CSVRGDRDNQPQHF,TGCAGCGTTCGCGGGGACCGGGACAATCAGCCCCAGCATTTT
TRBV19,TRBJ2-1,-,14,TRBD2,CASSESGINNEQFF,TGTGCCAGTAGCGAAAGCGGGATTAACAATGAGCAGTTCTTC
TRBV29-1,TRBJ2-1,-,13,TRBD2,CSVGLAGDGEQFF,TGCAGCGTTGGACTAGCGGGAGATGGTGAGCAGTTCTTC
TRBV5-1,TRBJ2-1,once,16,TRBD2,CASSPGVAGAYNEQFF,TGCGCCAGCAGCCCGGGGGTAGCGGGGGCCTACAATGAGCAGTTCTTC
TRBV3-1/TRBV3-2,TRBJ2-3,-,14,-,CASSRGHHTDTQYF,TGTGCCAGCAGCCGAGGGCACCACACAGATACGCAGTATTTT
TRBV6-5,TRBJ1-6,-,11,-,CASSQQGPLHF,TGTGCCAGCAGTCAGCAGGGCCCCCTCCACTTT
TRBV9,TRBJ2-7,-,13,-,CASSVDSGREQYF,TGTGCCAGCAGCGTAGATTCGGGTCGGGAGCAGTACTTC
TRBV28,TRBJ2-7,-,16,TRBD2,CASSLFSGGLKNEQYF,TGTGCCAGCAGTTTATTTAGCGGGGGGCTGAAGAACGAGCAGTACTTC
TRBV11-3,TRBJ2-1,-,12,-,CASSPNRDEQFF,TGTGCCAGCAGCCCAAATCGGGATGAGCAGTTCTTC
TRBV15,TRBJ2-1,-,15,TRBD2,CATSRATSGGNEQFF,TGTGCCACCAGCAGGGCGACTAGCGGGGGCAATGAGCAGTTCTTC
TRBV4-3,TRBJ1-2,-,19,-,CASSQALTGTSSYFYGYTF,TGCGCCAGCAGCCAAGCCCTAACCGGGACAAGTTCCTATTTTTATGGCTACACCTTC
TRBV5-1,TRBJ1-4,-,14,-,CASSLTGVGEKLFF,TGCGCCAGCAGCTTGACAGGTGTGGGGGAAAAACTGTTTTTT
TRBV19,TRBJ2-2,-,14,-,CATSSVRATGELFF,TGTGCCACCTCTAGTGTGAGGGCAACCGGGGAGCTGTTTTTT
TRBV20-1,TRBJ1-1,-,13,TRBD1,CSASAPGQFEAFF,TGCAGTGCCAGTGCCCCGGGACAGTTTGAAGCTTTCTTT
TRBV5-1,TRBJ1-1,once,14,TRBD1,CASTDRGLNTEAFF,TGCGCCAGCACGGACAGGGGATTGAACACTGAAGCTTTCTTT
TRBV9,TRBJ2-1,-,12,TRBD1,CASSGTDNEQFF,TGTGCCAGCAGTGGGACAGACAATGAGCAGTTCTTC
TRBV6-5,TRBJ2-7,-,14,TRBD1,CASSYDRERGEQYF,TGTGCCAGCAGTTACGACAGGGAACGAGGGGAGCAGTACTTC
TRBV7-6,TRBJ1-2,-,15,TRBD1,CASSLSGTGRYGYTF,TGTGCCAGCAGCTTGTCCGGGACAGGGCGCTATGGCTACACCTTC
TRBV2,TRBJ1-5,-,15,-,CASSEGRQPNQPQHF,TGTGCCAGCAGTGAAGGACGACAGCCCAATCAGCCCCAGCATTTT
TRBV7-3,TRBJ2-3,-,14,TRBD1,CASSSTGSTDTQYF,TGTGCCAGCAGCTCGACAGGGAGCACAGATACGCAGTATTTT
TRBV10-3,TRBJ1-5,-,15,TRBD1,CAISGDRGAGQPQHF,TGTGCCATCAGCGGGGACAGGGGCGCGGGTCAGCCCCAGCATTTT
TRBV30,TRBJ2-6,-,16,TRBD1,CAWASTGGSGANVLTF,TGTGCCTGGGCTTCGACAGGGGGCTCTGGGGCCAACGTCCTGACTTTC
TRBV5-6,TRBJ2-5,-,16,TRBD2,CASSLPAGVGQETQYF,TGTGCCAGCAGCTTGCCAGCGGGAGTAGGACAAGAGACCCAGTACTTC
TRBV7-6,TRBJ1-3,-,16,TRBD1,CASSLGTGGIGNTIYF,TGTGCCAGCAGCCTCGGGACAGGGGGGATTGGAAACACCATATATTTT